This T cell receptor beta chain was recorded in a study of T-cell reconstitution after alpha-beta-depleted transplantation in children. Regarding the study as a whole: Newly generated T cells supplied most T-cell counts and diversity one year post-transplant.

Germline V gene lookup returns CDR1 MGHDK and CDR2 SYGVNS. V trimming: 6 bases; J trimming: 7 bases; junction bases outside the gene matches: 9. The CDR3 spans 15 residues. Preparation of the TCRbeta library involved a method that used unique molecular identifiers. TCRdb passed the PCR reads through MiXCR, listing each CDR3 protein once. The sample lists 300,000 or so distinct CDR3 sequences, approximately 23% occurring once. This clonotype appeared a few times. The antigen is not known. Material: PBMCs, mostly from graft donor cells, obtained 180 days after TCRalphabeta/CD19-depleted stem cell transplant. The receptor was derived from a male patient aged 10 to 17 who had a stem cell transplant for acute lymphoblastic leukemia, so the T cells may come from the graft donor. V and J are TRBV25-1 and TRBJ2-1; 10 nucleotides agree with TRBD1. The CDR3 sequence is CASSPGTGDLNEQFF. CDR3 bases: TGTGCCAGCAGCCCCGGGACAGGGGACCTTAATGAGCAGTTCTTC.